This TCR beta chain comes out of a study of blood T cell repertoires in COVID-19. In the study overall: Acute and convalescent COVID-19 samples came from the United States, Italy and Spain.

Produced via immunoSEQ multiplex PCR; TCRdb's table is partial and in-frame only. The table includes some 74,000 clones, over 65% detected once. Trimming stripped 2 bases from V and 6 bases from J, with 10 bases between. Germline assignment: CDR1 SGHAT and CDR2 FQNNGV. The CDR3 totals 14 residues. The sequenced sample was peripheral blood. V gene TRBV11-2 combines with J gene TRBJ2-2, with unresolved D. The source is an elderly woman with acute or convalescent COVID-19. CDR3 DNA: TGTGCCAGCAGCTTATACCTCTCGGCCGGGGAGCTGTTTTTT. Its translation is CASSLYLSAGELFF.